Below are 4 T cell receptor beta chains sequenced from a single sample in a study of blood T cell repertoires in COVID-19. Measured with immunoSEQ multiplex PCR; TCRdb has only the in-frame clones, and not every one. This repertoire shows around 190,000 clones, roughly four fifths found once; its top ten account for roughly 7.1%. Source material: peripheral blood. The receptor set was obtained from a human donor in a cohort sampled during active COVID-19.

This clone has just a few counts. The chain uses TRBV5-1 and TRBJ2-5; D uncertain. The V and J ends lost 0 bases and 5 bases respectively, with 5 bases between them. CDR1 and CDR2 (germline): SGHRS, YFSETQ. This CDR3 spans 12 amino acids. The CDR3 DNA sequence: TGCGCCAGCAGCTTGGCCCGGGAGACCCAGTACTTC. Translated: CASSLARETQYF.

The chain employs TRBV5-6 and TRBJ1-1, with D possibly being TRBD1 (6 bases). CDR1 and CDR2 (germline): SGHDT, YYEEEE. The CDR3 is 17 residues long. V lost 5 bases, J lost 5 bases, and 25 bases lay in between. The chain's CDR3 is CASSSVGQGKMGTEAFF. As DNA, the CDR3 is TGTGCCAGCAGTTCGGTGGGCCAGGGGAAGATGGGGACTGAAGCTTTCTTT.

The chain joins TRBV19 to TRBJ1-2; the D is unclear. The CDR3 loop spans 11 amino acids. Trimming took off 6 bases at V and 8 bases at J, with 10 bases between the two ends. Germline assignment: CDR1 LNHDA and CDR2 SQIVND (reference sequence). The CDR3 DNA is TGTGCCAGTAGGTCGGGTAGCGGCTACACCTTC. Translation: CASRSGSGYTF. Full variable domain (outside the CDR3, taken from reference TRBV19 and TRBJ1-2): DGGITQSPKYLFRKEGQNVTLSCEQNLNHDAMYWYRQDPGQGLRLIYYSQIVNDFQKGDIAEGYSVSREKKESFPLTVTSAQKNPTAFYLCASRSGSGYTFGSGTRLTVV.

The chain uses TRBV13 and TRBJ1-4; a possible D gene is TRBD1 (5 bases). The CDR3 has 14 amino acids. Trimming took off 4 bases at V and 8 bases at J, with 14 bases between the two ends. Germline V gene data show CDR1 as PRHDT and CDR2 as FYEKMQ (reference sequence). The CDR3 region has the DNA TGTGCCAGCAGCTGGCGGGGGAGTAACGAAAAACTGTTTTTT. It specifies CASSWRGSNEKLFF.